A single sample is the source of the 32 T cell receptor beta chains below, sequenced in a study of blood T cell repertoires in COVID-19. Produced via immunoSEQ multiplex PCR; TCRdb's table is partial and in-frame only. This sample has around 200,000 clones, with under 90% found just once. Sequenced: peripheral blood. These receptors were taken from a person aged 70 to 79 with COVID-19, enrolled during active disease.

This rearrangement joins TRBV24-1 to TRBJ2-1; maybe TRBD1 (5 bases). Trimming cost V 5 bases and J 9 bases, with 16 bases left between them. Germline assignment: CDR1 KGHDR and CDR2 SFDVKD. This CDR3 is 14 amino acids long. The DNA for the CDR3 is TGTGCCACCAGTGGTTGGCAGGGTAGAGGTGAGCAGTTCTTC. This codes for CATSGWQGRGEQFF.

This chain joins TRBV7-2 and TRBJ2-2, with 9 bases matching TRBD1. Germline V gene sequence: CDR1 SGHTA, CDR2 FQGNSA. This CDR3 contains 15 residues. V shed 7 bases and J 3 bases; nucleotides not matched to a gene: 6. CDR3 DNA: TGTGCCAGCACCGCCTACAGGGGGCACACCGGGGAGCTGTTTTTT. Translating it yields CASTAYRGHTGELFF.

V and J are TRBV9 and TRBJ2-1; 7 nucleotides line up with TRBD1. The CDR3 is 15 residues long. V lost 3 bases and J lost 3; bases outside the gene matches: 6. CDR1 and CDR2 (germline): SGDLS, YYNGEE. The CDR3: CASSGPGQLYNEQFF. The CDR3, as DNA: TGTGCCAGCAGCGGACCGGGACAGCTCTACAATGAGCAGTTCTTC.

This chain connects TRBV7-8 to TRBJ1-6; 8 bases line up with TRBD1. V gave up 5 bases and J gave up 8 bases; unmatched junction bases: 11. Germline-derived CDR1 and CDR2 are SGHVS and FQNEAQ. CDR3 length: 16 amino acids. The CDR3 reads CASSLRTGKAHSPLHF. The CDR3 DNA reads TGTGCCAGCAGCCTACGGACAGGGAAGGCACATTCACCCCTCCACTTT.

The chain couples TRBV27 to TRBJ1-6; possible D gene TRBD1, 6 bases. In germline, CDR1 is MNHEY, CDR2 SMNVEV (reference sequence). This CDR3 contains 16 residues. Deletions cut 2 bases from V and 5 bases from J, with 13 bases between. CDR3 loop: CASSLLDRLDNSPLHF. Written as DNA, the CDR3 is TGTGCCAGCAGTTTACTGGACAGACTCGATAATTCACCCCTCCACTTT.

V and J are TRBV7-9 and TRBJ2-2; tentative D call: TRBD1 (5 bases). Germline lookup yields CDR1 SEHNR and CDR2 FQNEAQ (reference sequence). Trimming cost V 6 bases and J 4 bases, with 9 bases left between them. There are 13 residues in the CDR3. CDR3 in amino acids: CASRQVLTGELFF. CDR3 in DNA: TGTGCCAGCAGACAGGTGCTCACCGGGGAGCTGTTTTTT. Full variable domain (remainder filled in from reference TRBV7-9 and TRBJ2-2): DTGVSQNPRHKITKRGQNVTFRCDPISEHNRLYWYRQTLGQGPEFLTYFQNEAQLEKSRLLSDRFSAERPKGSFSTLEIQRTEQGDSAMYLCASRQVLTGELFFGEGSRLTVL.

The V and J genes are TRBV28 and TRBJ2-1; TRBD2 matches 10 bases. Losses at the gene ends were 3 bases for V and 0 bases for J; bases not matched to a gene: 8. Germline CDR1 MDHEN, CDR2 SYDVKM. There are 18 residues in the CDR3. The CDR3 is CASSFPDQRGGSYNEQFF. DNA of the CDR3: TGTGCCAGCAGTTTCCCTGATCAGCGGGGGGGCTCCTACAATGAGCAGTTCTTC. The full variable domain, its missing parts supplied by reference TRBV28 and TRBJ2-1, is DVKVTQSSRYLVKRTGEKVFLECVQDMDHENMFWYRQDPGLGLRLIYFSYDVKMKEKGDIPEGYSVSREKKERFSLILESASTNQTSMYLCASSFPDQRGGSYNEQFFGPGTRLTVL.

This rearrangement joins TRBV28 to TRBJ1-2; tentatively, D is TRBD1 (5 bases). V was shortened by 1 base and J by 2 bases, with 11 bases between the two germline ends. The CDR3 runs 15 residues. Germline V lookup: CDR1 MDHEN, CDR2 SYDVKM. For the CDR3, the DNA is TGTGCCAGCAGTTTATTGGTGCGGGGGAACTATGGCTACACCTTC. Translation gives CASSLLVRGNYGYTF.

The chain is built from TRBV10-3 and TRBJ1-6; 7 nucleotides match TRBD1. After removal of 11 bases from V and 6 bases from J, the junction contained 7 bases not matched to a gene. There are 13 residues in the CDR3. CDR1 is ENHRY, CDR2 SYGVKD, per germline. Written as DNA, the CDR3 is TGTGCCTCCCGACAGGGAGGTAATTCACCCCTCCACTTT. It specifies CASRQGGNSPLHF.

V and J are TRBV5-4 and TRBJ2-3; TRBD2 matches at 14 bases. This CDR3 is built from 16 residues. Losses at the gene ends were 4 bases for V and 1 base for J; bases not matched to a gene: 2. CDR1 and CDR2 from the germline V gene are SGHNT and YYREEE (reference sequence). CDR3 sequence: CASSTGLAGGTDTQYF. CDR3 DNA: TGTGCCAGCAGCACGGGACTAGCGGGGGGCACAGATACGCAGTATTTT.

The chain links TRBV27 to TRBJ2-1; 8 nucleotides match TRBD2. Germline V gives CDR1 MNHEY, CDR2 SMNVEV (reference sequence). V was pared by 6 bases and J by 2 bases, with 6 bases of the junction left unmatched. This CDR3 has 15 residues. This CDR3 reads CASRTSGNPYNEQFF. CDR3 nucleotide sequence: TGTGCCAGCAGAACTAGCGGCAATCCCTACAATGAGCAGTTCTTC.

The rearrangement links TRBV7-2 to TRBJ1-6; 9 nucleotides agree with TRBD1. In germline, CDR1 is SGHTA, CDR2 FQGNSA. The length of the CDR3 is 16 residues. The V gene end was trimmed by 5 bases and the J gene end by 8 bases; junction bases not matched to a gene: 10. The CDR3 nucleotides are TGTGCCAGCAGCCCTACAGGGGGCGTAAGCGATTCACCCCTCCACTTT. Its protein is CASSPTGGVSDSPLHF. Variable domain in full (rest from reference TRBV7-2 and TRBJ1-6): GAGVSQSPSNKVTEKGKDVELRCDPISGHTALYWYRQSLGQGLEFLIYFQGNSAPDKSGLPSDRFSAERTGGSVSTLTIQRTQQEDSAVYLCASSPTGGVSDSPLHFGNGTRLTVT.

Here the CDR3 DNA reads TGTGCCAGCAGTGATCCCGGGTATGAGCAGTTCTTC. Amino acid sequence: CASSDPGYEQFF. V usage is TRBV6-1 and J usage is TRBJ2-1; D is unclear. This CDR3 is 12 amino acids long. Between the trimmed V and J ends, which lost 3 bases and 8 bases, there was a span of 8 bases. Germline V CDR1 and CDR2: MNHNS, SASEGT.

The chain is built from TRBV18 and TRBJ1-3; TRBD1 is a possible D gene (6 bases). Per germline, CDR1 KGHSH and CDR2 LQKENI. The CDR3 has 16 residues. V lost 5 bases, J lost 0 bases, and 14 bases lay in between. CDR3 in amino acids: CASSRDKKSSGNTIYF. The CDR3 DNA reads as TGTGCCAGCTCAAGGGACAAGAAGAGCTCTGGAAACACCATATATTTT.

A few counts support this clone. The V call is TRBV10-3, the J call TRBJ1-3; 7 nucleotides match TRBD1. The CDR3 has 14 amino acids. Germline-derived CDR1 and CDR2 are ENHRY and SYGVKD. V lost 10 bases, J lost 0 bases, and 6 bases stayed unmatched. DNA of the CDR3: TGTGCCACCGGAGACAGGGCCTCTGGAAACACCATATATTTT. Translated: CATGDRASGNTIYF.

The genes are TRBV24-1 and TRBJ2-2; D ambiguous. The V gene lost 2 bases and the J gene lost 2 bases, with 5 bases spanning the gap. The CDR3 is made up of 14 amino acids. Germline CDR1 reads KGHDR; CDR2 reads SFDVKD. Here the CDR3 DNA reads TGTGCCACCAGTGATTACAGCAACACCGGGGAGCTGTTTTTT. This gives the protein CATSDYSNTGELFF.

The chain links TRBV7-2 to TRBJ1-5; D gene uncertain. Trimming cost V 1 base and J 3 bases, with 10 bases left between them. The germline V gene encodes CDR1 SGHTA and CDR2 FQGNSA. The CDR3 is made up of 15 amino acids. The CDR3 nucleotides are TGTGCCAGCAGCTTAGTGGTAGAGCCCAATCAGCCCCAGCATTTT. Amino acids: CASSLVVEPNQPQHF. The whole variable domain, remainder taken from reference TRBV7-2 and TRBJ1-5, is GAGVSQSPSNKVTEKGKDVELRCDPISGHTALYWYRQSLGQGLEFLIYFQGNSAPDKSGLPSDRFSAERTGGSVSTLTIQRTQQEDSAVYLCASSLVVEPNQPQHFGDGTRLSIL.

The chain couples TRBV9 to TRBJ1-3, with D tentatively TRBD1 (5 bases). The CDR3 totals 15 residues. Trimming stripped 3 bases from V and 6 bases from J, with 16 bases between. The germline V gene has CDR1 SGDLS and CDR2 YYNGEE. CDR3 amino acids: CASSENVGALNTIYF. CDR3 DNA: TGTGCCAGCAGCGAAAACGTAGGGGCCCTAAACACCATATATTTT.

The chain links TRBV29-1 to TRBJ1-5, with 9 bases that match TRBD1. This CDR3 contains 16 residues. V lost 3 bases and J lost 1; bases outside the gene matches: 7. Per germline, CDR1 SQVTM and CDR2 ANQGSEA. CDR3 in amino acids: CSVDGTGSQSNQPQHF. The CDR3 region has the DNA TGCAGCGTTGATGGGACAGGGTCTCAGAGCAATCAGCCCCAGCATTTT.

CDR3 protein: CASSIRDRRYSNYGYTF. The CDR3 region has the DNA TGTGCCAGTAGTATCCGGGACAGGAGGTACTCTAACTATGGCTACACCTTC. The genes are TRBV19 and TRBJ1-2; 8 nucleotides agree with TRBD1. CDR3 length equals 17 residues. Germline V gives CDR1 LNHDA, CDR2 SQIVND (reference sequence). J gave up 0 bases and V 3 bases, and 9 bases lay outside the gene matches.

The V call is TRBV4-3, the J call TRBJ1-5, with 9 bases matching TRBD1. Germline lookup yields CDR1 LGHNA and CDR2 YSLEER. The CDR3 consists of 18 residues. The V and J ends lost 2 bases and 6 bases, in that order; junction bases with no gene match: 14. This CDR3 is CASSQSFGQGYYGQPQHF. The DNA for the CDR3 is TGCGCCAGCAGCCAATCTTTCGGACAGGGGTATTACGGTCAGCCCCAGCATTTT.

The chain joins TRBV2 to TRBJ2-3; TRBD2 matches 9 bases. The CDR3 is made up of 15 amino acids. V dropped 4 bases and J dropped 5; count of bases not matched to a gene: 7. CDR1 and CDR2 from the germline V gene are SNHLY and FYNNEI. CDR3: CASSAGGRVGDTQYF. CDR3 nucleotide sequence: TGTGCCAGCAGTGCTGGCGGGAGGGTGGGAGATACGCAGTATTTT.

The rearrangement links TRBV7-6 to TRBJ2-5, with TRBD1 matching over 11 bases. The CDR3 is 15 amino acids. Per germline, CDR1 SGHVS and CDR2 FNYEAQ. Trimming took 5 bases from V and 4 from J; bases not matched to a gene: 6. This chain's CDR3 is CASSPWTGGSETQYF. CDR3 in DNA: TGTGCCAGCAGCCCTTGGACAGGGGGCTCAGAGACCCAGTACTTC.

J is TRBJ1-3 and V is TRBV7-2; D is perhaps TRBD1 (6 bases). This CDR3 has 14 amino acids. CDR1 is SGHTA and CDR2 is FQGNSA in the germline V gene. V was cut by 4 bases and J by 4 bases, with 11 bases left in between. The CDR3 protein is CASSYPTGGNTIYF. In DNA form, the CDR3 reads TGTGCCAGCAGCTACCCGACAGGCGGAAACACCATATATTTT.

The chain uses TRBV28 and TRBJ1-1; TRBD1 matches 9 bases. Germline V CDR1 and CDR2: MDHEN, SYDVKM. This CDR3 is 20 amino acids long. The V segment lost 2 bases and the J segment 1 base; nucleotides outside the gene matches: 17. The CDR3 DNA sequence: TGTGCCAGCAGTTTAATCGTTCCCGGGACAGGGTATTTCAGGAACACTGAAGCTTTCTTT. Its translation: CASSLIVPGTGYFRNTEAFF.

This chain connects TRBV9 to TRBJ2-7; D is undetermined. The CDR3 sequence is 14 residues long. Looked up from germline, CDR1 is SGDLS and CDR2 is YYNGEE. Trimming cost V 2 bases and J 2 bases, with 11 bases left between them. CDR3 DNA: TGTGCCAGCAGCGTCACCCAGCTAGCCTACGAGCAGTACTTC. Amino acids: CASSVTQLAYEQYF.

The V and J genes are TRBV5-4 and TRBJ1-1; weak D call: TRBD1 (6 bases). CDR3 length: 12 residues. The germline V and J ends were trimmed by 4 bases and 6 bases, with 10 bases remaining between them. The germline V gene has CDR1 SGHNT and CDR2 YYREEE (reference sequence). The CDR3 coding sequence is TGTGCCAGCAGCCAGGACAGTCCTGAAGCTTTCTTT. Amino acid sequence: CASSQDSPEAFF.

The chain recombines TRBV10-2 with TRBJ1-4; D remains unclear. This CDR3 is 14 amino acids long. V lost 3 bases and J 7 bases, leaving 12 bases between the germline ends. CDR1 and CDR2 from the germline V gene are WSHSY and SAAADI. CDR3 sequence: CASSERGKSEKLFF. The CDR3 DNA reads TGCGCCAGCAGTGAACGGGGTAAAAGTGAAAAACTGTTTTTT.

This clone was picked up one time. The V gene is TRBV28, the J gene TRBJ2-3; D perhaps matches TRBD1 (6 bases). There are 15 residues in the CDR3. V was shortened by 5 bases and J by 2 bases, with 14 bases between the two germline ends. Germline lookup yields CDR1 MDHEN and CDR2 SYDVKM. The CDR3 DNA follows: TGTGCCAGCAGTCCAAGGACAGAAATCACAGATACGCAGTATTTT. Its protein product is CASSPRTEITDTQYF.

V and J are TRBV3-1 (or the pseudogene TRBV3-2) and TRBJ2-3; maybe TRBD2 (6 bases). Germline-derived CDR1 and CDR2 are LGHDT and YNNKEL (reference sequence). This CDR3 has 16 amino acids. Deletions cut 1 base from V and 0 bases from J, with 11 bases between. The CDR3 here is CASSQGAGLSTDTQYF. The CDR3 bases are TGTGCCAGCAGCCAAGGCGCGGGGCTTAGCACAGATACGCAGTATTTT.

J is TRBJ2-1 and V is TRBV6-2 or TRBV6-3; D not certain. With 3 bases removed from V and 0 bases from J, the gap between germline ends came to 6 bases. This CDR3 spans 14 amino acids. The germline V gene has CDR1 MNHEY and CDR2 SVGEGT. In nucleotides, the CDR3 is TGTGCCAGCAGTTATTTTAGCTCCTACAATGAGCAGTTCTTC. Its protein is CASSYFSSYNEQFF.

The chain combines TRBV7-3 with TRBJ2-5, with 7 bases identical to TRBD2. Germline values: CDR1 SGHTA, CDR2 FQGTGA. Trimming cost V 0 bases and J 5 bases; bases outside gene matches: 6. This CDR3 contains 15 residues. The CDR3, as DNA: TGTGCCAGCAGCTTAACGGGGGGGAGTGTCGAGACCCAGTACTTC. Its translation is CASSLTGGSVETQYF. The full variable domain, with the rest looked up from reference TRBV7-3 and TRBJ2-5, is GAGVSQTPSNKVTEKGKYVELRCDPISGHTALYWYRQSLGQGPEFLIYFQGTGAADDSGLPNDRFFAVRPEGSVSTLKIQRTERGDSAVYLCASSLTGGSVETQYFGPGTRLLVL.